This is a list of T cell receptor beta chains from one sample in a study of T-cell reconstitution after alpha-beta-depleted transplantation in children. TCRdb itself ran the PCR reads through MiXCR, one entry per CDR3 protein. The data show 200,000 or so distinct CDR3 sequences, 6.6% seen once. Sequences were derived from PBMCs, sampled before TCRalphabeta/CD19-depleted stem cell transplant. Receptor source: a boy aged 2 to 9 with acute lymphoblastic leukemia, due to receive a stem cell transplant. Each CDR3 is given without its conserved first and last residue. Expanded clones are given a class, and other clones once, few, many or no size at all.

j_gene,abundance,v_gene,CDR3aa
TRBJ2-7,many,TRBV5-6,ASSRPGGEQY
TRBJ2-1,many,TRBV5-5,ASSLPQGGEQF
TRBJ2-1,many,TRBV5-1,ASSGTSGSYNEQF
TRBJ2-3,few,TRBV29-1,SVESRQGVDSSTDTQY
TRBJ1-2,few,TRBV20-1,SAAFDVGYT
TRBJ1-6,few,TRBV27,ASSLTTGRHRSPLH
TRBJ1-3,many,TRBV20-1,SAREGPGNTIY
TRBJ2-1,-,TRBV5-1,ASSLEGPWMDEQF
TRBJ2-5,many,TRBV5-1,ASSSSVGRVTQY
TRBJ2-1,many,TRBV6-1,ASSPDSTGSYNEQF
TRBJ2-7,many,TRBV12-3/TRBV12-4,ASSSTSGSVYEQY
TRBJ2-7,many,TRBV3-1,ASSPGRTSYEQY
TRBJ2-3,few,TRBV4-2,ASSTRKTRKSTDTQY
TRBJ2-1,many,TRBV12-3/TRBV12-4,ASGEHNEQF
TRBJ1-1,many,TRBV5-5,ASSLVGETGWYTEAF
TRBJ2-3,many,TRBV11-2,ASSRPGDTQY
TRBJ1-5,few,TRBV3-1,ASSQGRGFGGSNQPQH
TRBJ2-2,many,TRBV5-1,ASSFLYSGRGPNTGELF
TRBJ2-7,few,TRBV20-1,SARAGLAGVGSSLYEQY
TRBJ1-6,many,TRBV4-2,ASSQDTGAGSPLH
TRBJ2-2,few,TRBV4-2,ASSQERMTGELF
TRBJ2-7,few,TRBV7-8,ASRPLLHYEQY
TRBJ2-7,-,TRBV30,AQSITGPYEQY
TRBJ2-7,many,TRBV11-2,ASSYSPGIRMKKQY
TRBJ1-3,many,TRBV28,ASTTDLTEHSGNTIY
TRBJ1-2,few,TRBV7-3,ASSLTSGDRYGYT
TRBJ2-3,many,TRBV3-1,ASSQDRADTQY
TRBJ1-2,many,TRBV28,ASSGTGQGNYGYT
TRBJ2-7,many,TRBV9,ASSHGDYEQY
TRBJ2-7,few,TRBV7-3,ASSPGRFYEQY
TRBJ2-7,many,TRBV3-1,ASSLSVDPRGEQY
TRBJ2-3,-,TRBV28,ASRGPPTDTQY
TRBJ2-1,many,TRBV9,ASSPPPGGNEQF
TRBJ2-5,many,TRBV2,ASSEEETQY
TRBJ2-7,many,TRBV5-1,ASSFNQRGSYEQY
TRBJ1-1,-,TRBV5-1,ASSGGGTEAF
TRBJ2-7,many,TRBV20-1,SASTNYEQY
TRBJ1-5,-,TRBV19,ASSIGPDFNQPQH
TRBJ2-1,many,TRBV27,ASRTSGEQF
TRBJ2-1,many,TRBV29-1,SVEDSKSYNEQF
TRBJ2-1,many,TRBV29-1,SVTGGSYNEQF
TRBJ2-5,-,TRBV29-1,SVAVETQY
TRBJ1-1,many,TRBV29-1,SVRGLVGREGTEAF
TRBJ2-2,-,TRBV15,ATSRFQGLGTGELF
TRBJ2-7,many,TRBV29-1,SVVKLGTSYEQY
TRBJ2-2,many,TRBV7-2,ASSGGQFITGELF
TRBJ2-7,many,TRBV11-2,ASSPQGVAYEQY
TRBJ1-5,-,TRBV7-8,ASSFGTDNQPQH
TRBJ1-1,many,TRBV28,ASRNSGGRHEAF
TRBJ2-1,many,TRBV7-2,ASSFVPGGNEQF
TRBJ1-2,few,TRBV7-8,ASSSFRGDGYT
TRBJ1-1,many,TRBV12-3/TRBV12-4,ASNLNTGGTEAF